Listed below are T cell receptor beta chains from one sample, sequenced in a study of technical replicates of blood from a few donors. Generated by immunoSEQ multiplex PCR, the TCRdb table keeps only in-frame clones and is missing some. The table includes 95,000 to 100,000 clones, roughly 95% detected once. The source material was T cells isolated from PBMCs. The source is a human donor in good health. Both conserved end residues are trimmed from each CDR3. The order of the fields is J gene, CDR3 length, V gene, clone size, CDR3 protein. Only some rows state a clone size, as once, few, many or a class for expanded clones.

j_call: TRBJ2-5; cdr3_length: 16; v_call: TRBV4-1; clone_size: -; cdr3_aa: ASSQTALLASGRETQY
j_call: TRBJ2-1; cdr3_length: 16; v_call: TRBV9; clone_size: -; cdr3_aa: ASSPYPKRGSSYNEQF
j_call: TRBJ2-3; cdr3_length: 12; v_call: TRBV27; clone_size: -; cdr3_aa: ASSPGLATDTQY
j_call: TRBJ1-5; cdr3_length: 12; v_call: TRBV7-2; clone_size: -; cdr3_aa: ASSLARDNQPQH
j_call: TRBJ1-1; cdr3_length: 9; v_call: TRBV25-1; clone_size: -; cdr3_aa: ASRWGAEAF
j_call: TRBJ2-3; cdr3_length: 14; v_call: TRBV28; clone_size: -; cdr3_aa: ASSLYDKSSTDTQY
j_call: TRBJ1-1; cdr3_length: 12; v_call: TRBV30; clone_size: -; cdr3_aa: AWSVHRANTEAF
j_call: TRBJ2-5; cdr3_length: 12; v_call: TRBV19; clone_size: -; cdr3_aa: ASGTGTGTKTQY
j_call: TRBJ1-1; cdr3_length: 12; v_call: TRBV28; clone_size: once; cdr3_aa: ASSFRGGGTEAF
j_call: TRBJ2-5; cdr3_length: 10; v_call: TRBV10-3; clone_size: once; cdr3_aa: AISDETKTQY
j_call: TRBJ1-2; cdr3_length: 9; v_call: TRBV7-9; clone_size: -; cdr3_aa: ASRSEGGYT
j_call: TRBJ2-1; cdr3_length: 15; v_call: TRBV27; clone_size: -; cdr3_aa: ASRGERGRGRFDEQF
j_call: TRBJ1-1; cdr3_length: 12; v_call: TRBV7-2; clone_size: -; cdr3_aa: ASSLMSGNTEAF
j_call: TRBJ2-1; cdr3_length: 12; v_call: TRBV28; clone_size: -; cdr3_aa: ASRYLGSYNEQF
j_call: TRBJ2-2; cdr3_length: 15; v_call: TRBV13; clone_size: -; cdr3_aa: ASSSDPLAGDTGELF
j_call: TRBJ2-7; cdr3_length: 15; v_call: TRBV19; clone_size: -; cdr3_aa: ASSQSKTGGVFNEQY
j_call: TRBJ2-3; cdr3_length: 13; v_call: TRBV6-5; clone_size: -; cdr3_aa: ASSHRQGRADTQY
j_call: TRBJ1-5; cdr3_length: 12; v_call: TRBV28; clone_size: -; cdr3_aa: ASSLGQGNQPQH
j_call: TRBJ2-3; cdr3_length: 13; v_call: TRBV7-9; clone_size: -; cdr3_aa: ASSRGGQGTDTQY
j_call: TRBJ1-2; cdr3_length: 12; v_call: TRBV4-1; clone_size: -; cdr3_aa: ASSQYGANYGYT
j_call: TRBJ2-2; cdr3_length: 14; v_call: TRBV11-2; clone_size: -; cdr3_aa: ASRTLAEKGTGELF
j_call: TRBJ1-1; cdr3_length: 11; v_call: TRBV11-2; clone_size: -; cdr3_aa: ASTAWANTEAF
j_call: TRBJ2-2; cdr3_length: 13; v_call: TRBV2; clone_size: once; cdr3_aa: ASSVPGGRTGELF
j_call: TRBJ2-2; cdr3_length: 15; v_call: TRBV15; clone_size: -; cdr3_aa: ATSKPSGSGDTGELF
j_call: TRBJ1-2; cdr3_length: 13; v_call: TRBV5-4; clone_size: -; cdr3_aa: ASSSGQQANYGYT
j_call: TRBJ1-1; cdr3_length: 11; v_call: TRBV2; clone_size: -; cdr3_aa: ASRKAGTGEAF